The clone carrying this T cell receptor beta chain has a handful of counts. What it binds is not known. One entry per CDR3 protein, called by TCRdb with MiXCR from the 5' RACE reads. The table has 350,000 to 450,000 distinct CDR3 sequences, approximately 24% seen once. These data are taken from a study of T-cell memory formation after mild COVID-19. CDR3 length equals 14 residues. The V gene lost 0 bases and the J gene lost 5 bases, with 11 bases spanning the gap. The germline gives CDR1 SGHNT, CDR2 YENEEA. Study-wide findings and caveats: Confirmation of SARS-CoV-2 specificity was lacking for second-wave clones peaking day 37. Balance between CD4 and CD8 was seen in clones contracting day 15 to 85, and a CD4+ lean was seen in later expanders.

This receptor was identified in an adult woman who had mild COVID-19 (a few samples of this study predate the infection). Cell type and time point are not known. The chain recombines TRBV11-3 with TRBJ2-7; D remains unclear. The sequenced sample was PBMCs or a T cell subset sorted from them (not recorded which). The CDR3 spells CASSLDGVRNEQYF. The CDR3, as DNA: TGTGCCAGCAGCTTAGATGGGGTTCGGAACGAGCAGTACTTC.